The 20 T cell receptor beta chains listed next were all sequenced from one sample in a study of identical twins. Using its own MiXCR run on the 5' RACE reads, TCRdb lists one record per CDR3 protein. The sample consists of around 220,000 distinct CDR3 sequences, around 15% of them appearing once. Specimen: memory (CD45RO+) T cells sorted from blood. The receptors come from a woman younger than 30 in good health.

In this sample, this clonotype turned up a few times. The chain links TRBV20-1 to TRBJ2-2, with 7 bases that match TRBD1. The J segment lost 4 bases and the V segment lost 6 bases, leaving 8 bases of the junction unmatched. CDR3 length equals 14 residues. Germline-derived CDR1 and CDR2 are DFQATT and SNEGSKA (reference sequence). Written as DNA, the CDR3 is TGCAGTGCCAGGACAGGTCGGATCACCGGGGAGCTGTTTTTT. Translating it yields CSARTGRITGELFF.

There are a few counts of this clonotype. This sequence joins TRBV12-3 or TRBV12-4 and TRBJ2-7; D call uncertain. This CDR3 comprises 14 residues. V was shortened by 5 bases and J by 6 bases, with 17 bases between the two germline ends. CDR3: CASSKISATSEQYF. The CDR3 DNA sequence: TGTGCCAGCAGTAAAATATCGGCCACCTCCGAGCAGTACTTC.

Only a few counts were recorded for this clonotype. V is TRBV5-1 and J is TRBJ1-2; D possibly corresponds to TRBD1 (6 bases). V shed 0 bases and J shed 4 bases, with 10 bases lying between them. Germline CDR1 SGHRS, CDR2 YFSETQ. The CDR3 is 14 residues long. CDR3 residues: CASSLGQALYGYTF. The CDR3 DNA reads as TGCGCCAGCAGCTTGGGACAGGCCCTCTATGGCTACACCTTC.

This clonotype has just a few counts. V gene TRBV3-1 combines with J gene TRBJ2-3; 13 positions match TRBD2. Germline lookup yields CDR1 LGHDT and CDR2 YNNKEL (reference sequence). The V segment lost 6 bases and the J segment 3 bases; nucleotides outside the gene matches: 9. The CDR3 sequence is 17 residues long. In DNA, the CDR3 is TGTGCCAGCAGTCCCGTTTTACTAGCGGGAGGGACAGATACGCAGTATTTT. As protein: CASSPVLLAGGTDTQYF.

The gene calls are TRBV11-1 and TRBJ2-3; D remains unclear. The germline V gene has CDR1 SGHAT and CDR2 FQDESV (reference sequence). The CDR3 spans 12 residues. V was clipped by 5 bases and J by 2 bases, with 5 bases between them. The CDR3 region is CASSPITDTQYF. The CDR3 region has the DNA TGTGCCAGCAGCCCGATCACAGATACGCAGTATTTT. Supplemented by reference TRBV11-1 and TRBJ2-3, the full variable domain reads EAEVAQSPRYKITEKSQAVAFWCDPISGHATLYWYRQILGQGPELLVQFQDESVVDDSQLPKDRFSAERLKGVDSTLKIQPAELGDSAMYLCASSPITDTQYFGPGTRLTVL.

This clonotype was detected a few times. Because the CDR3 is missing its conserved closing phenylalanine or tryptophan, this is likely a read error. The CDR3 region has the DNA TGCGCCAGCAGCTCGGCCCAGGGAGTTGGCTACACCCTT. This codes for CASSSAQGVGYTL. V gene TRBV5-1 combines with J gene TRBJ1-2; tentatively, D is TRBD1 (5 bases). The CDR3 runs to 13 residues. V was pared by 3 bases and J by 7 bases, with 13 bases between. CDR1 and CDR2 from the germline V gene are SGHRS and YFSETQ.

This clonotype was recorded a few times. The V gene is TRBV2, the J gene TRBJ2-5; 10 nucleotides line up with TRBD2. The CDR3 runs 15 residues. V was pared by 7 bases and J by 2 bases, with 7 bases of the junction left unmatched. The germline CDR1 and CDR2 sequences are SNHLY and FYNNEI. The chain's CDR3 is CASMGLAGGQETQYF. The CDR3 DNA follows: TGTGCCAGCATGGGGTTAGCGGGAGGTCAAGAGACCCAGTACTTC.

This chain links TRBV7-9 with TRBJ2-2; 8 bases are a match to TRBD1. Germline V gives CDR1 SEHNR, CDR2 FQNEAQ (reference sequence). Trimming at V came to 10 bases and at J to 0 bases, leaving 4 bases not matched to a gene. The CDR3 loop spans 14 amino acids. CDR3 DNA: TGTGCCACCCAGGGGGCTTCGAACACCGGGGAGCTGTTTTTT. It translates to CATQGASNTGELFF.

In its sample, this clonotype was seen a few times. The V and J genes are TRBV12-3 or TRBV12-4 and TRBJ2-2; 12 nucleotides line up with TRBD1. CDR3 length: 16 residues. The V gene end was trimmed by 11 bases and the J gene end by 4 bases; junction bases not matched to a gene: 11. In DNA form, the CDR3 reads TGTGCCGGCGGGACAGGGGGCGTCTTGGGCACCGGGGAGCTGTTTTTT. Translating gives CAGGTGGVLGTGELFF.

There are many counts of this clonotype. The V gene is TRBV11-3, the J gene TRBJ2-1; 8 bases match TRBD2. The CDR3 has 16 residues. J gave up 3 bases and V 2 bases, and 6 bases lay outside the gene matches. Germline values: CDR1 SGHNT, CDR2 YENEEA. The CDR3 bases are TGTGCCAGCAGCTTAATAGCGGGGATGAACTACAATGAGCAGTTCTTC. Protein product: CASSLIAGMNYNEQFF.

The V and J genes are TRBV5-1 and TRBJ2-2; TRBD2 agrees at 9 bases. Germline lookup yields CDR1 SGHRS and CDR2 YFSETQ. This CDR3 region has 15 residues. V lost 2 bases and J lost 9; bases outside the gene matches: 8. The CDR3 region has the DNA TGCGCCAGCAGCTTTTTCCTAGCGGGGAAGTGGGAGCTGTTTTTT. Amino acids: CASSFFLAGKWELFF.

This clonotype was counted a few times. The rearrangement uses TRBV7-9 and TRBJ2-7; perhaps TRBD1 as D (5 bases). V gave up 5 bases and J gave up 0 bases, with 17 bases separating them. The CDR3 covers 16 residues. Germline CDR1 reads SEHNR; CDR2 reads FQNEAQ (reference sequence). CDR3: CASSPPLQGNSYEQYF. The CDR3 DNA reads TGTGCCAGCAGCCCCCCCCTCCAGGGAAACTCCTACGAGCAGTACTTC.

V is TRBV7-9 and J is TRBJ2-1, with TRBD2 matching 11 bases. Germline V lookup: CDR1 SEHNR, CDR2 FQNEAQ (reference sequence). V lost 7 bases to trimming and J lost 10 bases; unmatched junction nucleotides: 9. CDR3 size: 14 residues. CDR3 sequence: CASTTTSGAREQFF. In DNA form, the CDR3 reads TGTGCCAGCACCACGACTAGCGGGGCCCGGGAGCAGTTCTTC.

The chain couples TRBV20-1 to TRBJ2-1; unclear D gene. This CDR3 is 13 amino acids long. Germline CDR1 and CDR2: DFQATT and SNEGSKA (reference sequence). V was cut by 5 bases and J by 4 bases, with 12 bases left in between. The CDR3 loop reads CSAFSKGYNEQFF. The CDR3 nucleotides read TGCAGTGCTTTTTCAAAAGGTTACAATGAGCAGTTCTTC.

The chain employs TRBV7-2 and TRBJ2-1; unclear D gene. The CDR3 contains 14 residues. The V end was cut by 0 bases, the J end by 5 bases, with 8 bases between. Germline V gene data show CDR1 as SGHTA and CDR2 as FQGNSA. The CDR3 region is CASSLAMENNEQFF. CDR3 coding DNA: TGTGCCAGCAGCTTAGCCATGGAGAACAATGAGCAGTTCTTC.

This clonotype has only a few counts. Compared with germline, one end of the junction differs, possibly owing to a read error. The rearrangement joins TRBV4-2 to TRBJ2-7, with 8 bases fitting TRBD2. The CDR3 is 19 residues long. Germline V gives CDR1 LGHNA, CDR2 YNFKEQ. The CDR3 region is CASSQAGSGTLAGSHEQYF. The DNA for the CDR3 is TGTGCCAGCAGCCAAGCCGGGAGCGGCACGCTAGCGGGCTCCCACGAGCAGTACTTC.

A few counts support this clonotype. The CDR3 DNA follows: TGTGCCAGCAGTCCTGGGGACGGGGCGTTGGAGACCCAGTACTTC. This sequence encodes CASSPGDGALETQYF. J is TRBJ2-5 and V is TRBV12-3 or TRBV12-4; D may correspond to TRBD1 or TRBD2 (5 bases each). The CDR3 covers 15 residues. The V gene lost 5 bases and the J gene lost 5 bases, with 18 bases spanning the gap.

This clonotype was seen repeatedly, ten times or more. The chain recombines TRBV28 with TRBJ2-7, with 7 bases fitting TRBD2. This CDR3 is 14 amino acids long. Trimming at V came to 2 bases and at J to 2 bases, leaving 3 bases not matched to a gene. Germline V CDR1 and CDR2: MDHEN, SYDVKM. The CDR3 is CASSLASGTYEQYF. The CDR3 DNA reads TGTGCCAGCAGTTTAGCTAGCGGAACCTACGAGCAGTACTTC.

In this sample, this clonotype turned up many times. This sequence joins TRBV19 and TRBJ2-1; the D gene is possibly TRBD1 (5 bases). Trimming shortened V by 3 bases and J by 4 bases, and 13 bases separated the two germline ends. This CDR3 contains 15 residues. CDR1 and CDR2 from the germline V gene are LNHDA and SQIVND (reference sequence). In DNA form, the CDR3 reads TGTGCCAGTAGTATCGGCGACAGCCCATACAATGAGCAGTTCTTC. Encoded protein: CASSIGDSPYNEQFF.

In this sample, this clonotype turned up a few times. This rearrangement joins TRBV20-1 to TRBJ2-1; tentatively, D is TRBD2 (6 bases). V gave up 6 bases and J gave up 3 bases, with 12 bases separating them. Germline CDR1 DFQATT, CDR2 SNEGSKA (reference sequence). CDR3 length equals 13 residues. The CDR3 region is CSAAGPNYNEQFF. The CDR3 DNA sequence: TGCAGTGCCGCGGGACCGAACTACAATGAGCAGTTCTTC.